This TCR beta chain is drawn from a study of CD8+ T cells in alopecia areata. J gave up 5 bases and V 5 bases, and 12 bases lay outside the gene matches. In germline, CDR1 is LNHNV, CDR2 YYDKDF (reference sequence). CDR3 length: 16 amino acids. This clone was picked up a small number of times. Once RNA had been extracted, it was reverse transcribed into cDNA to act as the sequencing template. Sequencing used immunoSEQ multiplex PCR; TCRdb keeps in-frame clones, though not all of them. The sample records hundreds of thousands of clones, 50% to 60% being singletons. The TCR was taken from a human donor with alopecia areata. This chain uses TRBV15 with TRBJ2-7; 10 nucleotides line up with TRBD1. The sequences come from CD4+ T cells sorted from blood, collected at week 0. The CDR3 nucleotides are TGTGCCACCAGCGGAGGGTCCCGGGACAGGGGAAACGAGCAGTACTTC. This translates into CATSGGSRDRGNEQYF.